One and the same sample provided the 26 T cell receptor beta chains below, sequenced in a study of blood T cell repertoires in COVID-19. Generated by immunoSEQ multiplex PCR, the TCRdb table keeps only in-frame clones and is missing some. The sample has 200,000 to 250,000 clones, roughly 88% seen once; the top ten hold about 13%. Sequences were obtained from peripheral blood. These TCRs come from a human donor in a cohort sampled during active COVID-19.

The rearrangement links TRBV18 to TRBJ2-2; 7 bases align to TRBD2. This CDR3 has 16 amino acids. Germline loops: CDR1 KGHSH, CDR2 LQKENI. With V trimmed by 5 bases and J by 4 bases, 10 bases remained unmatched. The DNA of the CDR3 is TGTGCCAGCTCATCCCCCGGACTAGAAAGCACCGGGGAGCTGTTTTTT. Translation: CASSSPGLESTGELFF.

CDR3 bases: TGTGCCAGCAGCCGACAGGCAGATAACTATGGCTACACCTTC. Its translation: CASSRQADNYGYTF. The genes are TRBV6-4 and TRBJ1-2; D possibly corresponds to TRBD1 (6 bases). The CDR3 is 14 residues long. Trimming took off 6 bases at V and 1 base at J, with 12 bases between the two ends. CDR1 and CDR2 from the germline V gene are MRHNA and SNTAGT.

J is TRBJ2-7 and V is TRBV11-2; tentative D call: TRBD1 (6 bases). Looked up from germline, CDR1 is SGHAT and CDR2 is FQNNGV. The CDR3 covers 15 residues. Trimming cost V 7 bases and J 7 bases, with 23 bases left between them. CDR3 bases: TGTGCCAGCACCCCCGTAGGGACACTTGGTGGGGAGCAGTACTTC. Translating it yields CASTPVGTLGGEQYF.

The V gene is TRBV18, the J gene TRBJ2-5; tentatively, D is TRBD1 (5 bases). The CDR3 is made up of 15 amino acids. Germline CDR1 and CDR2: KGHSH and LQKENI. The germline V and J ends were trimmed by 6 bases and 4 bases, with 18 bases remaining between them. The CDR3: CASSDGQGRRETQYF. CDR3 DNA: TGTGCCAGCTCCGATGGGCAGGGCCGAAGAGAGACCCAGTACTTC.

V is TRBV6-5 and J is TRBJ2-2; 8 bases agree with TRBD2. Germline values: CDR1 MNHEY, CDR2 SVGAGI. The CDR3 loop spans 15 amino acids. V lost 6 bases, J lost 1 base, and 4 bases stayed unmatched. This chain's CDR3 is CASRIAGWNTGELFF. The CDR3 DNA reads as TGTGCCAGCAGAATAGCGGGGTGGAACACCGGGGAGCTGTTTTTT.

The chain couples TRBV27 to TRBJ1-1; TRBD1 is a possible D gene (6 bases). Trimming left V 3 bases short and J 3 bases short, with 20 bases between. Germline loops: CDR1 MNHEY, CDR2 SMNVEV (reference sequence). The CDR3 runs 17 residues. CDR3 amino acids: CASSFRGAGGSHTEAFF. The DNA of the CDR3 is TGTGCCAGCAGTTTCCGGGGGGCGGGTGGCAGCCACACTGAAGCTTTCTTT.

This sequence joins TRBV5-1 and TRBJ2-2; 10 nucleotides agree with TRBD2. V was clipped by 4 bases and J by 0 bases; unmatched bases: 3. The CDR3 length is 16 residues. The germline V gene encodes CDR1 SGHRS and CDR2 YFSETQ. The DNA for the CDR3 is TGCGCCAGCAGCCGACTAGCGGGCCCGAACACCGGGGAGCTGTTTTTT. Encoded protein: CASSRLAGPNTGELFF.

The gene calls are TRBV28 and TRBJ2-1; TRBD2 is a possible D gene (6 bases). This CDR3 comprises 16 residues. Germline CDR1 and CDR2: MDHEN and SYDVKM. Trimming pared 6 bases from V and 8 bases from J, leaving 23 bases between. CDR3 in amino acids: CASRQIRDSVGHEQFF. The CDR3 bases are TGTGCCAGCAGGCAGATCCGGGACTCCGTGGGACATGAGCAGTTCTTC.

This clone was seen more than once but under ten times. The chain joins TRBV2 to TRBJ2-3; D is possibly TRBD2 (6 bases). CDR3 length equals 14 residues. From germline, CDR1 is SNHLY and CDR2 FYNNEI. The V end lost 8 bases, the J end lost 2 bases, and 14 bases lay between the germline ends. The CDR3 DNA reads as TGTGCCAGCGCCCGGGACTTGTCCACAGATACGCAGTATTTT. It translates to CASARDLSTDTQYF.

The rearrangement links TRBV7-9 to TRBJ1-1; 7 positions match TRBD1. This CDR3 is 13 amino acids long. Trimming took 5 bases from V and 6 from J; bases not matched to a gene: 6. The germline CDR1 and CDR2 sequences are SEHNR and FQNEAQ (reference sequence). The CDR3 DNA is TGTGCCAGCAGCCCAGGGGGATCAGCTGAAGCTTTCTTT. The encoded protein is CASSPGGSAEAFF.

The chain carries TRBV28 and TRBJ1-5; 12 bases match TRBD1. The CDR3 spans 17 residues. Looked up from germline, CDR1 is MDHEN and CDR2 is SYDVKM. V was pared by 3 bases and J by 6 bases, with 9 bases of the junction left unmatched. CDR3 coding DNA: TGTGCCAGCAGTTTGCTCGGGACAGGGGGCTTTTCTCAGCCCCAGCATTTT. Protein: CASSLLGTGGFSQPQHF.

This chain uses TRBV3-1 (or the pseudogene TRBV3-2) with TRBJ2-3, with a tentative D call TRBD1 (6 bases). Germline V gene sequence: CDR1 LGHDT, CDR2 YNNKEL (reference sequence). CDR3 length: 18 amino acids. The V end was cut by 4 bases, the J end by 3 bases, with 23 bases between. The CDR3 DNA reads as TGTGCCAGCAGCCCCGGGGCACAGGGATCATTTGGGACAGATACGCAGTATTTT. The encoded protein is CASSPGAQGSFGTDTQYF.

The chain uses TRBV11-2 and TRBJ2-1; D is undetermined. The V end lost 2 bases, the J end lost 2 bases, and 13 bases lay between the germline ends. The CDR3 is 16 amino acids. Germline V gene data show CDR1 as SGHAT and CDR2 as FQNNGV. CDR3 coding DNA: TGTGCCAGCAGCTTACTAAGTGGGCTACCCTACAATGAGCAGTTCTTC. This encodes CASSLLSGLPYNEQFF.

The rearrangement uses TRBV24-1 and TRBJ2-7, with TRBD1 matching over 9 bases. Germline-derived CDR1 and CDR2 are KGHDR and SFDVKD. The CDR3 runs 16 residues. J was trimmed by 2 bases and V by 3 bases; bases with no gene match: 7. CDR3: CATSDPRTGGTYEQYF. The CDR3 DNA follows: TGTGCCACCAGTGATCCCCGAACAGGGGGCACCTACGAGCAGTACTTC.

The rearrangement joins TRBV3-1 (or the pseudogene TRBV3-2) to TRBJ2-5; the D gene is possibly TRBD2 (5 bases). The V gene lost 3 bases and the J gene lost 5 bases, with 16 bases spanning the gap. The CDR3 has 15 residues. Germline V gene sequence: CDR1 LGHDT, CDR2 YNNKEL (reference sequence). In nucleotides, the CDR3 is TGTGCCAGCAGCCACCCCTCGGAGACTAAGGAGACCCAGTACTTC. This encodes CASSHPSETKETQYF.

This chain uses TRBV4-1 with TRBJ2-3; D perhaps matches TRBD1 (6 bases). The CDR3 runs 17 residues. Looked up from germline, CDR1 is MGHRA and CDR2 is YSYEKL. V was shortened by 2 bases and J by 1 base, with 16 bases between the two germline ends. Written as DNA, the CDR3 is TGCGCCAGCAGCCAAACACTAGACAGGTTGTGCACAGATACGCAGTATTTT. This codes for CASSQTLDRLCTDTQYF.

The chain has TRBV28 and TRBJ2-2; D is unresolved. CDR3 length: 14 residues. Germline-derived CDR1 and CDR2 are MDHEN and SYDVKM. The V gene lost 6 bases and the J gene lost 6 bases, with 14 bases spanning the gap. The CDR3 bases are TGTGCCAGCAGCCCTTACACCGCCCCCGGGGAGCTGTTTTTT. The encoded protein is CASSPYTAPGELFF.

This clone occurred a few times. The V and J genes are TRBV5-1 and TRBJ2-5, with 8 positions matching TRBD2. The CDR3 is 15 amino acids. Trimming took 2 bases from V and 2 from J; bases not matched to a gene: 5. Per the germline V gene, CDR1 is SGHRS and CDR2 is YFSETQ. The chain's CDR3 is CASSFSSSGQETQYF. The CDR3 DNA reads TGCGCCAGCAGCTTTTCATCTAGCGGGCAAGAGACCCAGTACTTC.

This clone was picked up one time. Compared with germline, one end of the junction differs, possibly owing to a read error. This chain connects TRBV18 to TRBJ2-3; D tentatively fits TRBD1 or TRBD2 (5 bases each). This CDR3 is built from 13 residues. Germline lookup yields CDR1 KGHSH and CDR2 LQKENI. This CDR3 reads CASSPLGEDTQYF. The CDR3 DNA is TGTGCCAGCTCCCCACTAGGGGAAGATACGCAGTATTTT.

V gene TRBV6-6 combines with J gene TRBJ1-6, with D possibly matching TRBD1 (5 bases). CDR1 and CDR2 (germline): MNHNY, SVGAGI (reference sequence). The V end lost 6 bases, the J end lost 6 bases, and 9 bases lay between the germline ends. This CDR3 spans 13 amino acids. The CDR3 nucleotides read TGTGCCAGCAGGGGGGGAGGTAATTCACCCCTCCACTTT. Encoded protein: CASRGGGNSPLHF.

V is TRBV4-1 and J is TRBJ2-5, with 7 nucleotides matching TRBD2. This CDR3 region has 18 residues. Germline V gene data show CDR1 as MGHRA and CDR2 as YSYEKL. V dropped 0 bases and J dropped 7; count of bases not matched to a gene: 17. CDR3 residues: CASSQDAGLVGPWRTQYF. In nucleotides, the CDR3 is TGCGCCAGCAGCCAAGATGCCGGACTAGTCGGACCTTGGAGGACCCAGTACTTC.

J is TRBJ2-5 and V is TRBV5-1, with a possible D match to TRBD1 (6 bases). Per germline, CDR1 SGHRS and CDR2 YFSETQ. V lost 0 bases and J 3 bases, leaving 9 bases between the germline ends. The CDR3 loop spans 14 amino acids. CDR3 nucleotide sequence: TGCGCCAGCAGCTTGGGGACAGTAAAAGAGACCCAGTACTTC. Protein product: CASSLGTVKETQYF.

The CDR3 loop is CAWSILPTDTQYF. The CDR3 nucleotides are TGTGCCTGGAGTATCCTACCCACAGATACGCAGTATTTT. The chain recombines TRBV30 with TRBJ2-3; no clear D gene. V was cut by 2 bases and J by 2 bases, with 8 bases left in between. The length of the CDR3 is 13 residues. Germline values: CDR1 GTSNPN, CDR2 SVGIG (reference sequence).

The chain joins TRBV3-1 (or the pseudogene TRBV3-2) to TRBJ2-5, with 7 bases aligning to TRBD1. Germline CDR1 reads LGHDT; CDR2 reads YNNKEL (reference sequence). The CDR3 contains 12 residues. The ends lost 10 bases at V and 4 bases at J; junction bases unmatched: 6. Here the CDR3 reads CATSNRGETQYF. In nucleotides, the CDR3 is TGTGCCACTAGTAACAGGGGAGAGACCCAGTACTTC.

CDR3 amino acids: CASRPSRWEAYEQYF. The CDR3 DNA reads TGTGCCAGCAGACCCTCCCGGTGGGAGGCCTACGAGCAGTACTTC. The chain uses TRBV28 and TRBJ2-7; D may be TRBD2 (6 bases). V lost 6 bases, J lost 2 bases, and 17 bases lay in between. CDR1 MDHEN and CDR2 SYDVKM come from the germline V gene. This CDR3 is built from 15 residues.

The V call is TRBV5-1, the J call TRBJ2-1; 7 bases fit TRBD2. Germline values: CDR1 SGHRS, CDR2 YFSETQ. This CDR3 is 16 amino acids long. Trimming cost V 0 bases and J 7 bases; bases outside gene matches: 10. The CDR3 DNA reads TGCGCCAGCAGCTTGGCCGCGGGGACTAAGGGAAATGAGCAGTTCTTC. This sequence encodes CASSLAAGTKGNEQFF.